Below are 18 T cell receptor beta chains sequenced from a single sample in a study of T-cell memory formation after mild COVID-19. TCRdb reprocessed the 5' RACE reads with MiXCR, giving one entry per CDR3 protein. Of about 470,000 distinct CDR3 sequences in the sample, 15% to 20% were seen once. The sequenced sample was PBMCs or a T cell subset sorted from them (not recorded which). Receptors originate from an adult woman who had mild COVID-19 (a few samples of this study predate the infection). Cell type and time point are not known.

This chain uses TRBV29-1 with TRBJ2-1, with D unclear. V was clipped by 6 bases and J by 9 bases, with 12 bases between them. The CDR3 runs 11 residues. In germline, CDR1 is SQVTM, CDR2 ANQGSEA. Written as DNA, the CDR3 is TGCAGCGTGGGTGTAGCACTTGAGCAGTTCTTC. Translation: CSVGVALEQFF.

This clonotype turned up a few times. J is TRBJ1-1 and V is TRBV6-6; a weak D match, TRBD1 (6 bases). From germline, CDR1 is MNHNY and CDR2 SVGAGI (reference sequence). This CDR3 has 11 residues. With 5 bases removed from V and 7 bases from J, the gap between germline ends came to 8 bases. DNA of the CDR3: TGTGCCAGCAGTCGGACAGTTGAAGCTTTCTTT. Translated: CASSRTVEAFF.

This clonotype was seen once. The CDR3 DNA is TGTGCCAGCAGTGGCCCAATAGCGGGGGGCACGGGAGATACGCAGTATTTT. It is translated as CASSGPIAGGTGDTQYF. This sequence joins TRBV2 and TRBJ2-3, with 10 bases lining up with TRBD2. The V gene end was trimmed by 4 bases and the J gene end by 5 bases; junction bases not matched to a gene: 12. CDR1 and CDR2 (germline): SNHLY, FYNNEI. The CDR3 covers 17 residues.

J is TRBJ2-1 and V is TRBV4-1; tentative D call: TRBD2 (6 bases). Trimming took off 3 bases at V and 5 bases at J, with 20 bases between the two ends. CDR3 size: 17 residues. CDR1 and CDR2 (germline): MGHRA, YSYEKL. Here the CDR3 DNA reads TGCGCCAGCAGCCATGATGAGCCGGGAGTAGGAGACAATGAGCAGTTCTTC. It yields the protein CASSHDEPGVGDNEQFF.

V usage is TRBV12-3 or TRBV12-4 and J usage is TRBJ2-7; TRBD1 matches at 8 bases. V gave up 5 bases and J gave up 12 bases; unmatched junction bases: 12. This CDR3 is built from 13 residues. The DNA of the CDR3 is TGTGCCAGCAGTCCGGGACAGGCCCTCCTCCGGTACTTC. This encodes CASSPGQALLRYF.

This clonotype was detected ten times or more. This CDR3 is CASSLALGGGVNTEAFF. CDR3 nucleotide sequence: TGTGCCAGCAGTTTAGCGCTGGGGGGAGGGGTGAACACTGAAGCTTTCTTT. The chain couples TRBV12-3 or TRBV12-4 to TRBJ1-1; tentative D call: TRBD1 (5 bases). CDR3 length: 17 residues. The V and J ends lost 0 bases and 0 bases respectively, with 14 bases between them.

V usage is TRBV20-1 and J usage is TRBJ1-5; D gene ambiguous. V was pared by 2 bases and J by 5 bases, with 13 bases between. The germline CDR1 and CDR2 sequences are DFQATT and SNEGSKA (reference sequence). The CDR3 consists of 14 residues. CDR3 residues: CSARSLREDQPQHF. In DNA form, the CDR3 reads TGCAGTGCTAGAAGTCTTAGGGAAGATCAGCCCCAGCATTTT.

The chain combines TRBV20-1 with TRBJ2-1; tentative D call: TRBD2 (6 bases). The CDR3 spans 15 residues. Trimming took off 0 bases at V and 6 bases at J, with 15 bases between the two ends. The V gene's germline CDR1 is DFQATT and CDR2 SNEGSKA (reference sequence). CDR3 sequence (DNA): TGCAGTGCTAGAGATACCGGGAGTAGGGGCAATGAGCAGTTCTTC. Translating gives CSARDTGSRGNEQFF.

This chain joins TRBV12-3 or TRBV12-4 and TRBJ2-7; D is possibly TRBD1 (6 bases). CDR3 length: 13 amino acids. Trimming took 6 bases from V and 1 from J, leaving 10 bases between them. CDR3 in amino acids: CASRYQGSYEQYF. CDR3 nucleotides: TGTGCCAGCAGGTATCAGGGGTCCTACGAGCAGTACTTC.

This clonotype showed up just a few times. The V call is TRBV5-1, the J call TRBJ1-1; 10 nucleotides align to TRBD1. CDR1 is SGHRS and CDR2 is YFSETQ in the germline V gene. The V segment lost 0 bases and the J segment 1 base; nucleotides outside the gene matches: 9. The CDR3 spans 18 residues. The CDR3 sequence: CASSLAARTGGTNTEAFF. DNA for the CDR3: TGCGCCAGCAGCTTGGCTGCCCGGACAGGGGGTACGAACACTGAAGCTTTCTTT.

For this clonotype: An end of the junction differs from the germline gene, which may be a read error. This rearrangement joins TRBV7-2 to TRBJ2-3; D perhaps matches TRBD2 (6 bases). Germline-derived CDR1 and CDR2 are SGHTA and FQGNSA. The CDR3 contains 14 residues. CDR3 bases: TGTGACAGCAGCTTAGTAGCGGGCACAGATACGCAGTATTTT. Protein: CDSSLVAGTDTQYF.

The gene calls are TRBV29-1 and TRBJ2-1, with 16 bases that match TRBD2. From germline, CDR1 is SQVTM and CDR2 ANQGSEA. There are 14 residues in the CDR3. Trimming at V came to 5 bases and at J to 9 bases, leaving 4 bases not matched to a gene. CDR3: CSVRGLAGGGEQFF. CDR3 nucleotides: TGCAGCGTTAGGGGACTAGCGGGAGGGGGTGAGCAGTTCTTC.

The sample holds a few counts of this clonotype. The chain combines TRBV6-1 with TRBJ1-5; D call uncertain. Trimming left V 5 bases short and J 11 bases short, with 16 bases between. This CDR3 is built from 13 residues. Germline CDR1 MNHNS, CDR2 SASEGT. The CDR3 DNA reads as TGTGCCAGCAGTACCACCCTATACGAGGCCCAGCATTTT. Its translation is CASSTTLYEAQHF.

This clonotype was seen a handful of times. The DNA of the CDR3 is TGTGCCAGCAGTCCCGCGGACATTTTCGGCTCTGAAAAACTGTTTTTT. Translated, it gives CASSPADIFGSEKLFF. The V call is TRBV12-3 or TRBV12-4, the J call TRBJ1-4; possible D gene TRBD1, 5 bases. Trimming removed 5 bases at V and 7 bases at J, with 20 bases between. CDR3 length: 16 residues.

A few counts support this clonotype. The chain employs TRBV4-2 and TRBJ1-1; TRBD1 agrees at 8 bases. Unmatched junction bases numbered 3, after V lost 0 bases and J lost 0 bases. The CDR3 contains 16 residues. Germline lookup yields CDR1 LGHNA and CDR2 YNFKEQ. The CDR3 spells CASSQESGGLNTEAFF. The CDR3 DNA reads TGTGCCAGCAGCCAAGAGTCAGGGGGCTTGAACACTGAAGCTTTCTTT.

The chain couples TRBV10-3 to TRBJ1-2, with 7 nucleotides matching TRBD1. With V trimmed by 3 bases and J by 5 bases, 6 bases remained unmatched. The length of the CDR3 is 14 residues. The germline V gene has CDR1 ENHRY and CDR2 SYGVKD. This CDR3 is CAISDRDSWYGYTF. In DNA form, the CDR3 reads TGTGCCATCAGTGACCGGGACAGTTGGTATGGCTACACCTTC.

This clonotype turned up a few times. CDR3 protein: CASSSPASLVYEQYF. DNA of the CDR3: TGTGCCAGCAGCTCCCCCGCGAGCCTAGTCTACGAGCAGTACTTC. The rearrangement joins TRBV7-9 to TRBJ2-7, with D unresolved. CDR3 length: 15 residues. Germline CDR1 is SEHNR and CDR2 is FQNEAQ (reference sequence). V lost 4 bases, J lost 3 bases, and 16 bases lay in between.

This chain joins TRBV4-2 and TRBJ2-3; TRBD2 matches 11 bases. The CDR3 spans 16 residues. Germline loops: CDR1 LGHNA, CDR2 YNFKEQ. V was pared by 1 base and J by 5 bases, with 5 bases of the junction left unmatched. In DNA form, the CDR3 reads TGTGCCAGCAGCCAAGTAACTAGCGGGAGTCAAGATACGCAGTATTTT. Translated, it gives CASSQVTSGSQDTQYF.